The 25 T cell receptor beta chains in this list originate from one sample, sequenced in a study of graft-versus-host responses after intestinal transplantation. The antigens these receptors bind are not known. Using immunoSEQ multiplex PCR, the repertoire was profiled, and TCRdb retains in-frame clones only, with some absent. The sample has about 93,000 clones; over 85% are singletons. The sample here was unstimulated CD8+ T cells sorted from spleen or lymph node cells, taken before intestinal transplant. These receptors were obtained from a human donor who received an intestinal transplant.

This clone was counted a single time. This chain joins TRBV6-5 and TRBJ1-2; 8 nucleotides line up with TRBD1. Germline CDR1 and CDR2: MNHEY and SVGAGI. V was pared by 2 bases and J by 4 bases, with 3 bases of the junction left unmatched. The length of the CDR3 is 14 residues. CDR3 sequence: CASSYRQGTYGYTF. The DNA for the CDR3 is TGTGCCAGCAGTTACCGACAGGGGACCTATGGCTACACCTTC.

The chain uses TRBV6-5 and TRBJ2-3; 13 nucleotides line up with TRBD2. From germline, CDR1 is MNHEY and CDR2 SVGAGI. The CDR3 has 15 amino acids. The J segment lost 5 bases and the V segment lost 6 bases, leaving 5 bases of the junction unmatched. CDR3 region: CASRLLAGGQDTQYF. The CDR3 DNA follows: TGTGCCAGCAGGCTACTAGCGGGGGGGCAAGATACGCAGTATTTT.

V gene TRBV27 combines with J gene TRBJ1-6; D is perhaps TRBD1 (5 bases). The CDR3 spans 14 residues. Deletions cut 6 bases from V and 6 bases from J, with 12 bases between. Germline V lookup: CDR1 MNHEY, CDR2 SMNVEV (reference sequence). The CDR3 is CASRGPGGNSPLHF. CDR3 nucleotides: TGTGCCAGCAGGGGACCGGGGGGTAATTCACCCCTCCACTTT.

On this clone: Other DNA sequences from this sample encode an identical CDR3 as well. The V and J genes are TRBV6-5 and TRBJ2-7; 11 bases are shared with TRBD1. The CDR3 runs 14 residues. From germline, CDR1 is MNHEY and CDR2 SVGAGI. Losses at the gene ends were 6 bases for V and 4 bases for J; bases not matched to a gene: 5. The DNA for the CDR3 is TGTGCCAGCAGCCCCGGACAGGGGGCTTACGAGCAGTACTTC. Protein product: CASSPGQGAYEQYF.

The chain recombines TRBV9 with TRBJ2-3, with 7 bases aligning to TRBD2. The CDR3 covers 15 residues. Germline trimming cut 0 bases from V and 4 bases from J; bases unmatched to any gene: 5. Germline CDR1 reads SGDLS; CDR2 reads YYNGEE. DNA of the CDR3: TGTGCCAGCAGCGTAGTTGGCGGGAGCGCAGATACGCAGTATTTT. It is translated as CASSVVGGSADTQYF.

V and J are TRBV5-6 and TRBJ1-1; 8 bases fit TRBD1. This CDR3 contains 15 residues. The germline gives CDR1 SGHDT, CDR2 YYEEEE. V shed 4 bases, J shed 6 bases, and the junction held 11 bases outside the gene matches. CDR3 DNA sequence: TGTGCCAGCAGCCTGACAGGGGAACAATTAGCTGAAGCTTTCTTT. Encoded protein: CASSLTGEQLAEAFF.

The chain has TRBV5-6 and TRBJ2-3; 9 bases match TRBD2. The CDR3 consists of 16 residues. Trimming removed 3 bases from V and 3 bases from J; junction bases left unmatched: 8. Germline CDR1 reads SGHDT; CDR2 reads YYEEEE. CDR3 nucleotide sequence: TGTGCCAGCAGCTATCTAGCGGGGACGGGGACAGATACGCAGTATTTT. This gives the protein CASSYLAGTGTDTQYF.

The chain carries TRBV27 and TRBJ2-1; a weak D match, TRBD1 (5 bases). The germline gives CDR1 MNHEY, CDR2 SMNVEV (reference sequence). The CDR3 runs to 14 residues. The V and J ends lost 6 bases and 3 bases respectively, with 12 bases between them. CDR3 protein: CASREGHHYNEQFF. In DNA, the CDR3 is TGTGCCAGCAGGGAAGGACACCACTACAATGAGCAGTTCTTC.

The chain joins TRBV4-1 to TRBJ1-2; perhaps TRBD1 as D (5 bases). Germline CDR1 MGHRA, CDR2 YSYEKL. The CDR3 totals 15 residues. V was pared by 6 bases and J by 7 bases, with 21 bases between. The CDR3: CASRGEGPGWAGYTF. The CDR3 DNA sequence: TGCGCCAGCAGGGGGGAGGGCCCAGGCTGGGCTGGCTACACCTTC.

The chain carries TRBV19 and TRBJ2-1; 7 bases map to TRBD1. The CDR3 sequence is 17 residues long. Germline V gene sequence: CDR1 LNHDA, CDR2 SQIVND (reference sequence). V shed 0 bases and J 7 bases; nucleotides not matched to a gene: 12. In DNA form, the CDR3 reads TGTGCCAGTAGTATAGATCACGGGACAGAGGTTTCGAATGAGCAGTTCTTC. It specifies CASSIDHGTEVSNEQFF. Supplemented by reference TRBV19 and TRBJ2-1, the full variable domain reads DGGITQSPKYLFRKEGQNVTLSCEQNLNHDAMYWYRQDPGQGLRLIYYSQIVNDFQKGDIAEGYSVSREKKESFPLTVTSAQKNPTAFYLCASSIDHGTEVSNEQFFGPGTRLTVL.

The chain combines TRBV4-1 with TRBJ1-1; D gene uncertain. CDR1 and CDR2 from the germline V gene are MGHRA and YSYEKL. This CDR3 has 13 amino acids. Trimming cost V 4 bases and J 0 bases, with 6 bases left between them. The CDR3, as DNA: TGCGCCAGCAGCCCTCAGATGAACACTGAAGCTTTCTTT. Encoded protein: CASSPQMNTEAFF.

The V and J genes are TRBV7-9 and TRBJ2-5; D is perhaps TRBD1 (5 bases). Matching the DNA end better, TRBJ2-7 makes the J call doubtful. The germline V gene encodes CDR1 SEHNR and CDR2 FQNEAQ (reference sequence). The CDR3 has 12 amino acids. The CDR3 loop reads CASSWQGYEQYF. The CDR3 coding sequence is TGTGCCAGCAGCTGGCAGGGTTACGAGCAGTACTTC.

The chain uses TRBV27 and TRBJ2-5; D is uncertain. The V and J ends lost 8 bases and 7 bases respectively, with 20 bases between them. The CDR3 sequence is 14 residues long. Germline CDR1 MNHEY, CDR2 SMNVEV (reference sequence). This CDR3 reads CASAPGPQSGTQYF. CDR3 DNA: TGTGCCAGCGCCCCGGGTCCCCAATCGGGGACCCAGTACTTC.

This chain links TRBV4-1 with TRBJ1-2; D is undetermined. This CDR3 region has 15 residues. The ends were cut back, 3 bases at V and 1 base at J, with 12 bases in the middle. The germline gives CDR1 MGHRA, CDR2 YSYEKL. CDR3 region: CASSQVQALNYGYTF. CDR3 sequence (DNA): TGCGCCAGCAGCCAGGTCCAGGCACTTAACTATGGCTACACCTTC.

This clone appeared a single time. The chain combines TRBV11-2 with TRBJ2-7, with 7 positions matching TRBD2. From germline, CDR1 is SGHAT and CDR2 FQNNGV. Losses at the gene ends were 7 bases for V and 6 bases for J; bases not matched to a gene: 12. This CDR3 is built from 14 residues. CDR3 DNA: TGTGCCAGCACCCTACTCGTGGGGGGGAGCGAGCAGTACTTC. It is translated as CASTLLVGGSEQYF.

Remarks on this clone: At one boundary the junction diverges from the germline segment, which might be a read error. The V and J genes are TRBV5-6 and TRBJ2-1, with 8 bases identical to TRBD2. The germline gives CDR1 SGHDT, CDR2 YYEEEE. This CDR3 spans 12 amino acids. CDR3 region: CASSWESGRGVF. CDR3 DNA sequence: TGTGCCAGCAGCTGGGAGAGCGGGAGAGGTGTCTTC.

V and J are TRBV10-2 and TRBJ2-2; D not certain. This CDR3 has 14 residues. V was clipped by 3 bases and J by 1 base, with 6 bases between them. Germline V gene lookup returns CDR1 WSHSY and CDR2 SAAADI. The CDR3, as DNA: TGCGCCAGCAGTGAATCCTGGAACACCGGGGAGCTGTTTTTT. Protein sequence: CASSESWNTGELFF.

The CDR3 region is CASSDPGLAVASSSYNEQFF. In DNA form, the CDR3 reads TGTGCCAGTAGTGACCCGGGACTAGCGGTCGCGTCAAGCTCCTACAATGAGCAGTTCTTC. V and J are TRBV19 and TRBJ2-1; 11 nucleotides agree with TRBD2. The ends lost 5 bases at V and 0 bases at J; junction bases unmatched: 15. Germline V gives CDR1 LNHDA, CDR2 SQIVND (reference sequence). The CDR3 runs to 20 residues.

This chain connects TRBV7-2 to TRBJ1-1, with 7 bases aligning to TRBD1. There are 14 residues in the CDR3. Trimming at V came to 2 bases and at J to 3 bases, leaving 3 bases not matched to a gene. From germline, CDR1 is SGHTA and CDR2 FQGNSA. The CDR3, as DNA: TGTGCCAGCAGCTTATTGACAGGGTACACTGAAGCTTTCTTT. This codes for CASSLLTGYTEAFF.

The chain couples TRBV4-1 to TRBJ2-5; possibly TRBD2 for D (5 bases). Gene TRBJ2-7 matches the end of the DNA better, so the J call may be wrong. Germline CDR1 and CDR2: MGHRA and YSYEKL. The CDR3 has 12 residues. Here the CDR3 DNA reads TGCGCCAGCGCCCCGGGGATGGACGAGCAGTACTTC. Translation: CASAPGMDEQYF.

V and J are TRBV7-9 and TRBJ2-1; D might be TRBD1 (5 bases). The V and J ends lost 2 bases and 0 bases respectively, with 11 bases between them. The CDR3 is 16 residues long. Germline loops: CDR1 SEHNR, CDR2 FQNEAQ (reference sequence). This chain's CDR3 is CASSLTGLSSYNEQFF. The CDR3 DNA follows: TGTGCCAGCAGCTTAACAGGCCTAAGCTCCTACAATGAGCAGTTCTTC.

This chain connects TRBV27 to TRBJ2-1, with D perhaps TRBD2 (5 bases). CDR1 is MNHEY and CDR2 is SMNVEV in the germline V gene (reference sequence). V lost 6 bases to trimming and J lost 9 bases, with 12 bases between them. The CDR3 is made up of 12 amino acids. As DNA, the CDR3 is TGTGCCAGCAGCATAGGACTCAGTGAGCAGTTCTTC. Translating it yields CASSIGLSEQFF.

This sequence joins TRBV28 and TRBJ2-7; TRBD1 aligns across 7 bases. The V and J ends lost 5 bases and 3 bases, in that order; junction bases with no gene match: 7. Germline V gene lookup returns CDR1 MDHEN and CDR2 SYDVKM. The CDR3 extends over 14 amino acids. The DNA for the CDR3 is TGTGCCAGCAGTCCCGAGGGGGCCCGCTACGAGCAGTACTTC. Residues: CASSPEGARYEQYF. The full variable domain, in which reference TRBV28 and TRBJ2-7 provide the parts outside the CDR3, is DVKVTQSSRYLVKRTGEKVFLECVQDMDHENMFWYRQDPGLGLRLIYFSYDVKMKEKGDIPEGYSVSREKKERFSLILESASTNQTSMYLCASSPEGARYEQYFGPGTRLTVT.

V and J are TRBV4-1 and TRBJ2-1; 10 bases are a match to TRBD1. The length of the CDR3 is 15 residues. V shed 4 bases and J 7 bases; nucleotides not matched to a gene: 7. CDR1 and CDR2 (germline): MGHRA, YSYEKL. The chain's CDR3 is CASSPRDRGMNEQFF. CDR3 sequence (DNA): TGCGCCAGCAGCCCCCGGGACAGGGGTATGAATGAGCAGTTCTTC.

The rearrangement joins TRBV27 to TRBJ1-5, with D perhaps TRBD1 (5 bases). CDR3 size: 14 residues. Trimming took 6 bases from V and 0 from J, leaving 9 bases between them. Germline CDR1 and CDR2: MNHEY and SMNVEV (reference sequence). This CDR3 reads CASSGHYSNQPQHF. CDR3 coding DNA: TGTGCCAGCAGCGGACACTATAGCAATCAGCCCCAGCATTTT.